The 28 T cell receptor beta chains below all came from one sample that was sequenced in a study of early T cells in non-severe SARS-CoV-2 infection (TCRdb year 2021). Library method: 5' RACE. For sequencing, a NextSeq 500 was employed. The public sequencing data were trimmed at Q25 with fastp and processed into clonotypes with MiXCR by TCRdb, which kept only in-frame beta chains. Each entry merges the rows of one CDR3 protein and shows their most common DNA and genes. The sample table records roughly 54,000 distinct CDR3 sequences; around 5.6% of these occur just once. 6% to 7% of the sample is held by the ten biggest clonotypes. The sequencing input was whole blood. The receptor source for this set is an adult who was a healthcare worker with PCR-confirmed SARS-CoV-2 infection or an uninfected control (not recorded which).

Ten or more counts support this clonotype. This chain links TRBV9 with TRBJ2-7; D gene unclear. The germline V gene encodes CDR1 SGDLS and CDR2 YYNGEE. Trimming cost V 4 bases and J 0 bases, with 14 bases left between them. The CDR3 loop spans 15 amino acids. The CDR3, as DNA: TGTGCCAGCAGCCACCCGGTACGAAGCTCCTACGAGCAGTACTTC. This gives the protein CASSHPVRSSYEQYF. Drawing the rest from reference TRBV9 and TRBJ2-7, the complete variable domain is DSGVTQTPKHLITATGQRVTLRCSPRSGDLSVYWYQQSLDQGLQFLIQYYNGEERAKGNILERFSAQQFPDLHSELNLSSLELGDSALYFCASSHPVRSSYEQYFGPGTRLTVT.

This sequence joins TRBV2 and TRBJ2-7; D possibly corresponds to TRBD2 (5 bases). The V gene lost 3 bases and the J gene lost 3 bases, with 12 bases spanning the gap. This CDR3 spans 14 amino acids. In germline, CDR1 is SNHLY, CDR2 FYNNEI. The CDR3 loop reads CASSDSGNHYEQYF. Here the CDR3 DNA reads TGTGCCAGCAGTGATTCCGGGAATCACTACGAGCAGTACTTC. Looking up the rest from reference TRBV2 and TRBJ2-7 gives the full variable domain: EPEVTQTPSHQVTQMGQEVILRCVPISNHLYFYWYRQILGQKVEFLVSFYNNEISEKSEIFDDQFSVERPDGSNFTLKIRSTKLEDSAMYFCASSDSGNHYEQYFGPGTRLTVT.

This clonotype showed up just a few times. The chain couples TRBV29-1 to TRBJ1-1, with D hard to call. This CDR3 region has 13 residues. CDR1 and CDR2 (germline): SQVTM, ANQGSEA. With 3 bases removed from V and 2 bases from J, the gap between germline ends came to 10 bases. The CDR3 is CSVDWEKNTEAFF. The CDR3 DNA reads TGCAGCGTTGATTGGGAAAAAAACACTGAAGCTTTCTTT.

The sample holds many counts of this clonotype. The V call is TRBV10-2, the J call TRBJ2-5, with 7 positions matching TRBD2. The CDR3 extends over 13 amino acids. Germline values: CDR1 WSHSY, CDR2 SAAADI. The V and J ends lost 7 bases and 4 bases, in that order; junction bases with no gene match: 6. The CDR3 protein is CASTRERGETQYF. The DNA of the CDR3 is TGCGCCAGCACGCGGGAGAGGGGAGAGACCCAGTACTTC.

This clonotype was observed many times. This chain links TRBV4-2 with TRBJ2-7; the D gene is possibly TRBD1 (6 bases). V was clipped by 3 bases and J by 7 bases, with 19 bases between them. Germline V gene data show CDR1 as LGHNA and CDR2 as YNFKEQ. The length of the CDR3 is 15 residues. The CDR3 reads CASSHNTGTLREQYF. In DNA, the CDR3 is TGTGCCAGCAGCCACAACACAGGGACCCTAAGGGAGCAGTACTTC.

The table lists this clonotype with many counts. The CDR3 coding sequence is TGTGCCAGAGTCGGCGGACAGGGCTACGAGCAGTACTTC. This sequence encodes CARVGGQGYEQYF. The J gene is TRBJ2-7, the V gene TRBV7-9; 8 bases are shared with TRBD1. Germline values: CDR1 SEHNR, CDR2 FQNEAQ (reference sequence). Trimming cost V 9 bases and J 3 bases; bases outside gene matches: 7. This CDR3 is built from 13 residues.

This clonotype was observed a handful of times. The V gene is TRBV7-9, the J gene TRBJ2-2; 10 bases are a match to TRBD2. The length of the CDR3 is 14 residues. The ends lost 2 bases at V and 13 bases at J; junction bases unmatched: 7. Germline loops: CDR1 SEHNR, CDR2 FQNEAQ (reference sequence). The CDR3 spells CASSLLAGAPRLFF. CDR3 coding DNA: TGTGCCAGCAGCTTACTAGCGGGGGCCCCAAGGCTGTTTTTT.

This clonotype was seen many times. CDR3 loop: CATSAYGNTEAFF. The CDR3 nucleotides read TGTGCCACCAGTGCTTATGGGAACACTGAAGCTTTCTTT. J is TRBJ1-1 and V is TRBV24-1; no firm D call. Germline CDR1 is KGHDR and CDR2 is SFDVKD. The V and J ends lost 5 bases and 1 base respectively, with 7 bases between them. The CDR3 spans 13 residues.

Many counts were recorded for this clonotype. V and J are TRBV4-1 and TRBJ2-3; D ambiguous. Trimming left V 0 bases short and J 1 base short, with 11 bases between. There are 16 residues in the CDR3. Germline values: CDR1 MGHRA, CDR2 YSYEKL. CDR3 DNA sequence: TGCGCCAGCAGCCAAGATCAAGCGCTCCGCACAGATACGCAGTATTTT. It codes for CASSQDQALRTDTQYF.

The chain carries TRBV5-3 and TRBJ2-5; either TRBD1 or TRBD2 may fit D (5 bases each). TRBV5-3 is an ORF, and what it does is uncertain. Trimming removed 5 bases at V and 2 bases at J, with 22 bases between. CDR3 length equals 17 residues. The CDR3 protein is CARRNGETAKEQETQYF. DNA of the CDR3: TGTGCCAGAAGGAACGGGGAGACAGCAAAAGAACAAGAGACCCAGTACTTC.

This clonotype came up a few times. This chain connects TRBV6-4 to TRBJ2-3; no definite D call. From germline, CDR1 is MRHNA and CDR2 SNTAGT. V lost 6 bases and J lost 4, with 17 bases in between. The CDR3 runs 15 residues. As DNA, the CDR3 is TGTGCCAGCAGCCAACGGGTCTCCGGCCCAGATACGCAGTATTTT. Translated: CASSQRVSGPDTQYF.

The table lists this clonotype with many counts. The chain joins TRBV6-5 to TRBJ2-1; 10 nucleotides match TRBD2. The CDR3 loop spans 14 amino acids. J lost 5 bases, V lost 6 bases, and 4 bases had no gene match. Germline V gives CDR1 MNHEY, CDR2 SVGAGI. The CDR3 reads CASRTGLADNEQFF. In DNA, the CDR3 is TGTGCCAGCAGAACCGGACTAGCGGACAATGAGCAGTTCTTC.

This clonotype was detected ten times or more. The CDR3 here is CSASMLAGQGQFF. CDR3 DNA: TGCAGTGCTAGTATGTTAGCGGGCCAGGGGCAGTTCTTC. The genes are TRBV20-1 and TRBJ2-1, with TRBD2 matching over 7 bases. In germline, CDR1 is DFQATT, CDR2 SNEGSKA (reference sequence). This CDR3 has 13 amino acids. V lost 3 bases to trimming and J lost 12 bases; unmatched junction nucleotides: 11.

This chain uses TRBV12-3 or TRBV12-4 with TRBJ1-1; TRBD1 is a possible D gene (6 bases). The germline V and J ends were trimmed by 4 bases and 4 bases, with 10 bases remaining between them. The CDR3 is made up of 13 amino acids. CDR3 loop: CASSSGVSTEAFF. CDR3 bases: TGTGCCAGCAGTTCAGGGGTGAGCACTGAAGCTTTCTTT.

This clonotype appeared many times. This chain connects TRBV9 to TRBJ1-5; 7 nucleotides match TRBD1. V was clipped by 4 bases and J by 2 bases; unmatched bases: 3. Germline lookup yields CDR1 SGDLS and CDR2 YYNGEE. The CDR3 extends over 14 amino acids. In DNA form, the CDR3 reads TGTGCCAGCAGCTCCGACAGGGGCAATCAGCCCCAGCATTTT. It yields the protein CASSSDRGNQPQHF.

Ten or more counts support this clonotype. V and J are TRBV29-1 and TRBJ1-6, with D perhaps TRBD1 (5 bases). The V end was cut by 6 bases, the J end by 5 bases, with 11 bases between. This CDR3 is built from 13 residues. From germline, CDR1 is SQVTM and CDR2 ANQGSEA. The CDR3 DNA reads as TGCAGCGTGACAGATAGTCATAATTCACCCCTCCACTTT. Its translation is CSVTDSHNSPLHF.

This clonotype showed up just a few times. V is TRBV6-5 and J is TRBJ2-2; D possibly matches TRBD1 or TRBD2 (5 bases each). CDR3 length: 15 residues. Trimming removed 4 bases at V and 3 bases at J, with 12 bases between. Germline V lookup: CDR1 MNHEY, CDR2 SVGAGI. The chain's CDR3 is CASSSHLGDTGELFF. CDR3 sequence (DNA): TGTGCCAGCAGTTCCCACCTGGGGGACACCGGGGAGCTGTTTTTT.

In this sample, this clonotype turned up many times. The chain combines TRBV12-3 or TRBV12-4 with TRBJ1-5; maybe TRBD1 (5 bases). The CDR3 totals 15 residues. With 3 bases removed from V and 4 bases from J, the gap between germline ends came to 13 bases. The CDR3 is CASSFGLGANQPQHF. CDR3 sequence (DNA): TGTGCCAGCAGTTTTGGCCTAGGGGCGAATCAGCCCCAGCATTTT.

This clonotype has ten or more counts. CDR3: CASSQQGAETQYF. The CDR3 DNA follows: TGCGCCAGCAGTCAACAGGGGGCCGAGACCCAGTACTTC. The chain couples TRBV5-1 to TRBJ2-5; 9 bases agree with TRBD1. V was clipped by 5 bases and J by 5 bases; unmatched bases: 4. Looked up from germline, CDR1 is SGHRS and CDR2 is YFSETQ. This CDR3 is built from 13 residues.

This clonotype was picked up many times. This CDR3 fails to terminate in the conserved phenylalanine or tryptophan, so it likely reflects a read error. The chain has TRBV4-3 and TRBJ2-2; 9 bases fit TRBD2. V shed 1 base and J 6 bases; nucleotides not matched to a gene: 3. Per germline, CDR1 LGHNA and CDR2 YSLEER. The CDR3 has 15 amino acids. The CDR3: CASSQGLAGAGELFL. Here the CDR3 DNA reads TGCGCCAGCAGCCAAGGTTTAGCGGGGGCCGGGGAGCTGTTTTTG.

This clonotype was recorded many times. V and J are TRBV29-1 and TRBJ2-1; possibly TRBD1 for D (6 bases). The germline gives CDR1 SQVTM, CDR2 ANQGSEA. Between the trimmed V and J ends, which lost 3 bases and 3 bases, there was a span of 12 bases. The CDR3 spans 14 residues. CDR3 sequence reads: CSVDSTGLYNEQFF. CDR3 DNA: TGCAGCGTTGATTCTACAGGGCTCTACAATGAGCAGTTCTTC.

This clonotype has more than one count but fewer than ten. This sequence joins TRBV18 and TRBJ1-5; 9 nucleotides match TRBD1. The V and J ends lost 3 bases and 5 bases, in that order; junction bases with no gene match: 5. CDR1 is KGHSH and CDR2 is LQKENI in the germline V gene. There are 15 residues in the CDR3. This CDR3 is CASSPRTGADQPQHF. The CDR3 nucleotides read TGTGCCAGCTCACCTAGGACAGGGGCCGATCAGCCCCAGCATTTT.

This clonotype was detected ten times or more. The CDR3 is CSARASLEAFF. Written as DNA, the CDR3 is TGCAGTGCTAGGGCCTCTCTGGAAGCTTTCTTT. The chain joins TRBV20-1 to TRBJ1-1; no definite D call. The CDR3 has 11 amino acids. The V end lost 3 bases, the J end lost 8 bases, and 10 bases lay between the germline ends. CDR1 DFQATT and CDR2 SNEGSKA come from the germline V gene (reference sequence).

The chain recombines TRBV20-1 with TRBJ1-5; tentatively, D is TRBD1 (5 bases). This CDR3 has 12 amino acids. V shed 3 bases and J shed 15 bases, with 18 bases lying between them. CDR1 is DFQATT, CDR2 SNEGSKA, per germline (reference sequence). CDR3 region: CSARTARGATHF. The DNA of the CDR3 is TGCAGTGCTAGGACAGCACGCGGGGCAACGCATTTT.

This clonotype occurred many times. The rearrangement joins TRBV13 to TRBJ1-1; D gene ambiguous. V lost 1 base and J 1 base, leaving 7 bases between the germline ends. The CDR3 has 14 residues. Germline V gene sequence: CDR1 PRHDT, CDR2 FYEKMQ (reference sequence). The CDR3 here is CASSLDPRNTEAFF. CDR3 bases: TGTGCCAGCAGCTTAGACCCCAGGAACACTGAAGCTTTCTTT.

This clonotype showed up many times. The chain recombines TRBV5-1 with TRBJ1-2; D may be TRBD1 (5 bases). Trimming removed 3 bases at V and 5 bases at J, with 17 bases between. Germline values: CDR1 SGHRS, CDR2 YFSETQ. The CDR3 runs to 15 residues. CDR3 sequence: CASSSEPGTAYGYTF. The CDR3 DNA is TGCGCCAGCAGCTCCGAACCCGGGACGGCGTATGGCTACACCTTC.

The chain is built from TRBV29-1 and TRBJ2-3, with TRBD1 matching 9 bases. J gave up 6 bases and V 6 bases, and 4 bases lay outside the gene matches. The CDR3 runs to 12 residues. Germline values: CDR1 SQVTM, CDR2 ANQGSEA. CDR3 in DNA: TGCAGCGTCCGACAGGGGGGTGATACGCAGTATTTT. Protein sequence: CSVRQGGDTQYF.

This CDR3 reads CASKLGQGHTEAFF. CDR3 DNA: TGTGCCAGCAAATTAGGACAGGGGCACACTGAAGCTTTCTTT. The chain links TRBV5-5 to TRBJ1-1; 9 nucleotides agree with TRBD1. This CDR3 is 14 amino acids long. After removal of 6 bases from V and 3 bases from J, the junction contained 6 bases not matched to a gene. Germline CDR1 and CDR2: SGHKS and YYEKEE (reference sequence).